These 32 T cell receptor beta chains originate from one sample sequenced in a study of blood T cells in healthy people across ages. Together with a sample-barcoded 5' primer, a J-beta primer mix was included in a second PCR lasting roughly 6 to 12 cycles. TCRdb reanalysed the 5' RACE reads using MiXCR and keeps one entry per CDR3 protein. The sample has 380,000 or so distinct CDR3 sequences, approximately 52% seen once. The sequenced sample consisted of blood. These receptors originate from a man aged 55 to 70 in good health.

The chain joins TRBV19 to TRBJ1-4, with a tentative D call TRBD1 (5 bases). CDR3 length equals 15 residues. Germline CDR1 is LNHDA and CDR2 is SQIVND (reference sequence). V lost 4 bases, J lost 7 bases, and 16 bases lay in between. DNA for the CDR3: TGTGCCAGTAGTACCGACGGGTCCGGGGCTGAAAAACTGTTTTTT. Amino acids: CASSTDGSGAEKLFF.

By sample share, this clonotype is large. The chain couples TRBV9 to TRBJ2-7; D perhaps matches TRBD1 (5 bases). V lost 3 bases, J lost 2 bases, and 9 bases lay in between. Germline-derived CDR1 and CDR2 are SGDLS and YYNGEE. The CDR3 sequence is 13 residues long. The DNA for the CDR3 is TGTGCCAGCAGCGGGCAGGGCGCCTACGAGCAGTACTTC. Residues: CASSGQGAYEQYF.

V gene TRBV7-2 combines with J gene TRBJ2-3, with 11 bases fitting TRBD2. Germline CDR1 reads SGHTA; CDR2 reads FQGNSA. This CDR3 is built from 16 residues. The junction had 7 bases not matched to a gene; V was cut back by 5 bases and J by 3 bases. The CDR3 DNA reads TGTGCCAGCAGCACCCGACTAGCGGGGAATACAGATACGCAGTATTTT. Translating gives CASSTRLAGNTDTQYF. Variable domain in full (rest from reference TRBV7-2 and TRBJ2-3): GAGVSQSPSNKVTEKGKDVELRCDPISGHTALYWYRQSLGQGLEFLIYFQGNSAPDKSGLPSDRFSAERTGGSVSTLTIQRTQQEDSAVYLCASSTRLAGNTDTQYFGPGTRLTVL.

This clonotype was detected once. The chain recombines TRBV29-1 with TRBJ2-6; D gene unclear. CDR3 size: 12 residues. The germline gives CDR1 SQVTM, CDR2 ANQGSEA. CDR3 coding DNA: TGCGGCGCCGAAGGGGGGGCCAACGTCCTGACTTTC. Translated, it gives CGAEGGANVLTF.

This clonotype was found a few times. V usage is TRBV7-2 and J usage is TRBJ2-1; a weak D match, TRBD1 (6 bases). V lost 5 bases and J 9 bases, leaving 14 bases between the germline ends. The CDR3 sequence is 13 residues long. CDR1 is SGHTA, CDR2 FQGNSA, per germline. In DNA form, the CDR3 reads TGTGCCAGCAGCGTGTACAGGGTGGGTGAGCAGTTCTTC. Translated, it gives CASSVYRVGEQFF. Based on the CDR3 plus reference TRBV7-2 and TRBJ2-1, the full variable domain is GAGVSQSPSNKVTEKGKDVELRCDPISGHTALYWYRQSLGQGLEFLIYFQGNSAPDKSGLPSDRFSAERTGGSVSTLTIQRTQQEDSAVYLCASSVYRVGEQFFGPGTRLTVL.

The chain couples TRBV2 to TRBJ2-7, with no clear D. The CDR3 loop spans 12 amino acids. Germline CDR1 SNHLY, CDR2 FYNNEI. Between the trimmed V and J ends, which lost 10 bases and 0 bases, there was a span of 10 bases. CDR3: CATGISSYEQYF. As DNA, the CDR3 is TGTGCCACTGGGATAAGCTCCTACGAGCAGTACTTC.

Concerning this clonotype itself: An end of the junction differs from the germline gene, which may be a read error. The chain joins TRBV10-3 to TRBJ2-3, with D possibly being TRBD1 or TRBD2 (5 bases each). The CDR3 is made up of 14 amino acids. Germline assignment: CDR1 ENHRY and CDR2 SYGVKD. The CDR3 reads CAIIEGQSTDTQYF. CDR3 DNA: TGTGCCATCATTGAGGGGCAGTCCACAGATACGCAGTATTTT.

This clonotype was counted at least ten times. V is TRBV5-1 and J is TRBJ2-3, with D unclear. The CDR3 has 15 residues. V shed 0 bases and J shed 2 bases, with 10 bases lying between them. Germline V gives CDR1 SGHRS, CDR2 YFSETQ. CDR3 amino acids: CASSLVGGITDTQYF. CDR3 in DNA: TGCGCCAGCAGCTTGGTAGGCGGCATCACAGATACGCAGTATTTT.

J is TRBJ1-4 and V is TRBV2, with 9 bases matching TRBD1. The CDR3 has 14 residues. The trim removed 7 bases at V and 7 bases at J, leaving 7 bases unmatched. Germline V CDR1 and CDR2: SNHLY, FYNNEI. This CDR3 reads CASITGTGSEKLFF. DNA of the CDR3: TGTGCCAGCATTACTGGGACAGGGTCTGAAAAACTGTTTTTT.

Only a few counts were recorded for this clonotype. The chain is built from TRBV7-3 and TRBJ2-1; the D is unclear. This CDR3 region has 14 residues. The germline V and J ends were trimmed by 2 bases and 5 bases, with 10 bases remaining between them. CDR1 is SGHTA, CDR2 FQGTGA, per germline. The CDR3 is CASSLGVGNNEQFF. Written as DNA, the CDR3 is TGTGCCAGCAGCTTAGGGGTGGGAAACAATGAGCAGTTCTTC.

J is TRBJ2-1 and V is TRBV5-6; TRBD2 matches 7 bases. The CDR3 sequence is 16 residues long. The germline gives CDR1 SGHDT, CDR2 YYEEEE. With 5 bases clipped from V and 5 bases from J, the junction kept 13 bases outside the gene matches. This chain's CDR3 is CASRHRVVAGNNEQFF. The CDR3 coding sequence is TGTGCCAGCAGACATCGAGTGGTAGCGGGTAACAATGAGCAGTTCTTC.

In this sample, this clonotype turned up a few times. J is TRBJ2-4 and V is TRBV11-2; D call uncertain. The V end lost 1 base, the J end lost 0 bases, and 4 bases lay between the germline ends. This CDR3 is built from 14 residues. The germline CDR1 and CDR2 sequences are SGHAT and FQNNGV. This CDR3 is CASSLVLAKNIQYF. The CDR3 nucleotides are TGTGCCAGCAGCTTAGTTCTAGCCAAAAACATTCAGTACTTC.

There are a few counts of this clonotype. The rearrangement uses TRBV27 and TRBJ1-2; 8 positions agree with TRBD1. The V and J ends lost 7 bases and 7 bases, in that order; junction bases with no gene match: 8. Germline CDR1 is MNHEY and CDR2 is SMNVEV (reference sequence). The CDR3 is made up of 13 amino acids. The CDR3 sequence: CASTMDRASGYTF. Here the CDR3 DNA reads TGTGCCAGCACCATGGACAGGGCCAGTGGCTACACCTTC.

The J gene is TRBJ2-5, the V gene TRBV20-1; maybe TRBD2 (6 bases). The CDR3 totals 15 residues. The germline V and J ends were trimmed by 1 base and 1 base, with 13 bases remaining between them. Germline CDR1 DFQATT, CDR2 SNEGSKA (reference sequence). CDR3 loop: CSARVPAGLQETQYF. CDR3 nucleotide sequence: TGCAGTGCTAGAGTGCCAGCGGGTCTCCAAGAGACCCAGTACTTC.

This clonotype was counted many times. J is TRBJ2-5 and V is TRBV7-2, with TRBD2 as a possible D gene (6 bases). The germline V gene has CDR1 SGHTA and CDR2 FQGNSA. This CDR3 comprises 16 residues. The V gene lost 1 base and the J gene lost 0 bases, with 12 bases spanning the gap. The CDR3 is CASSLERGRYQETQYF. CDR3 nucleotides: TGTGCCAGCAGCTTAGAGAGAGGGAGGTACCAAGAGACCCAGTACTTC.

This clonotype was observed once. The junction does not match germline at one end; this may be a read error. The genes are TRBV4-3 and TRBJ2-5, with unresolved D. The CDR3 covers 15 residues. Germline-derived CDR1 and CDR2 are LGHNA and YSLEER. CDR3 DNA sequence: TGCGCCGGCAGCCAAGATTCACAGAATAGGGAGACCCAGTACTTC. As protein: CAGSQDSQNRETQYF.

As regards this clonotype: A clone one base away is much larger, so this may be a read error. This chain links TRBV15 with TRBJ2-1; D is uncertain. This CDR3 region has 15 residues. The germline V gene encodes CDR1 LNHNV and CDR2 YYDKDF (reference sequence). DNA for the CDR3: TGTGCCACCAGCAGAGTGGCCGGTTCCTACAATAAGCAGTTCTTC. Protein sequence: CATSRVAGSYNKQFF.

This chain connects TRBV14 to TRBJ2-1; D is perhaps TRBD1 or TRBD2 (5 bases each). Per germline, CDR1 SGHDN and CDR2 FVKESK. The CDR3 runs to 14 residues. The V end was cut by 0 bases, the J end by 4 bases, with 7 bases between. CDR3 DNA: TGTGCCAGCAGCCAAGATTGGGGGTACAATGAGCAGTTCTTC. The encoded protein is CASSQDWGYNEQFF.

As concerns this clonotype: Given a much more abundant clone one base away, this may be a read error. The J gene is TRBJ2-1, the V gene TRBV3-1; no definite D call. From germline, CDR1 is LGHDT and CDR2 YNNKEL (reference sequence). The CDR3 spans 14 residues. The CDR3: CASSQGRTGNEQLF. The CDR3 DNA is TGTGCCAGCAGCCAAGGCCGGACGGGCAATGAGCAGTTGTTC.

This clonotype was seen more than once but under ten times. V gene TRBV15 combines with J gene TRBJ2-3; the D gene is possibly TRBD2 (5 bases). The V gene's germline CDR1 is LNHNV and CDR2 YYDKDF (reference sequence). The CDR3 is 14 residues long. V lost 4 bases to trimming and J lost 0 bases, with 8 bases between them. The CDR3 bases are TGTGCCACCAGCAAGGGCGGGAGCACAGATACGCAGTATTTT. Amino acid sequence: CATSKGGSTDTQYF. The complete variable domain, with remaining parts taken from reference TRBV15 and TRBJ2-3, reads DAMVIQNPRYQVTQFGKPVTLSCSQTLNHNVMYWYQQKSSQAPKLLFHYYDKDFNNEADTPDNFQSRRPNTSFCFLDIRSPGLGDTAMYLCATSKGGSTDTQYFGPGTRLTVL.

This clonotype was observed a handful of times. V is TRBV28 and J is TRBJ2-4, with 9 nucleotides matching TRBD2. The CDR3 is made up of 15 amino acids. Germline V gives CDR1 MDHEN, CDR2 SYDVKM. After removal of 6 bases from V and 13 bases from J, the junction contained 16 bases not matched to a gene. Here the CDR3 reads CASRPIGTSSREQYF. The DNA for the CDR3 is TGTGCCAGCAGACCTATCGGGACTAGCTCTCGGGAGCAGTACTTC.

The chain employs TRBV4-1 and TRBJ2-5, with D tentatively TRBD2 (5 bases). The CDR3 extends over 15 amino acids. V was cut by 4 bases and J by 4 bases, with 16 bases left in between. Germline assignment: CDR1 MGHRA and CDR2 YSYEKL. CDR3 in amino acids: CASSLGSGTAETQYF. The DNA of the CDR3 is TGCGCCAGCAGCCTGGGGAGCGGAACCGCAGAGACCCAGTACTTC.

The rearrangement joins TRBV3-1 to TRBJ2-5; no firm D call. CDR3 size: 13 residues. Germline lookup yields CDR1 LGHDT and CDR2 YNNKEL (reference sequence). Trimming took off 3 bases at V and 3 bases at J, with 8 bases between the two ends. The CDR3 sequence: CASSQASEETQYF. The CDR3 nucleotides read TGTGCCAGCAGCCAGGCATCCGAAGAGACCCAGTACTTC.

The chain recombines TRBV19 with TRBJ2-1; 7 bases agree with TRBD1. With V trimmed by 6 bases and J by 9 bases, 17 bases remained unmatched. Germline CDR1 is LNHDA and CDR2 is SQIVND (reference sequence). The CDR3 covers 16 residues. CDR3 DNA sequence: TGTGCCAGTAGACCGCGACAGGGTTCTCGACGGGGTGAGCAGTTCTTC. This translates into CASRPRQGSRRGEQFF.

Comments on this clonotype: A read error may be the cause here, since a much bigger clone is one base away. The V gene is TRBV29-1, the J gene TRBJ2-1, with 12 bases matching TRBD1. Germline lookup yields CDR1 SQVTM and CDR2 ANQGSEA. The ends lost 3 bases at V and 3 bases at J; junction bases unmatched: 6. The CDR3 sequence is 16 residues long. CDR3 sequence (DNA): TGCAGCGTTGAGGGGACAGGGGGCCCCTGCTACAATGAGCAGTTCTTC. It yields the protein CSVEGTGGPCYNEQFF.

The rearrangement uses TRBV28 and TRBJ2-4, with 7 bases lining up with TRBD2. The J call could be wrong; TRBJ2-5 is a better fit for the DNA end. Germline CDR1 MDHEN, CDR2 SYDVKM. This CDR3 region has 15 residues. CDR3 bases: TGTGCCAGCAGTCCCCCCGGGAGGATTGAAGAGACCCAGTACTTC. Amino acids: CASSPPGRIEETQYF.

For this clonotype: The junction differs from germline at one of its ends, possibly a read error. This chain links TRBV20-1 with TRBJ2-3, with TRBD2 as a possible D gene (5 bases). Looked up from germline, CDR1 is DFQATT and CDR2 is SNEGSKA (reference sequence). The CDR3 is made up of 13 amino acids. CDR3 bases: TGCGGTGCTAGAAGTGAGGGAACAGATACGCAGTATTTT. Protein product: CGARSEGTDTQYF.

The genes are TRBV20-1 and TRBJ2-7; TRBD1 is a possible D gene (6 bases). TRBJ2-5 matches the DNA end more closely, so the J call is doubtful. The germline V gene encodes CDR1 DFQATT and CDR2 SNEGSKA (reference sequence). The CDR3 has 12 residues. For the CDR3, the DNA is TGCAGTGCTCCCAGGGGTCAAGAGACCCAGTACTTC. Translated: CSAPRGQETQYF.

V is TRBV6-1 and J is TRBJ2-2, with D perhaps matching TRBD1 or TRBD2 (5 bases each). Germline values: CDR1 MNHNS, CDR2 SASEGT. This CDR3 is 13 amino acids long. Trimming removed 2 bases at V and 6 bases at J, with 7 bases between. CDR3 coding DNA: TGTGCCAGCAGTGAATCGGGGCCCGGGGAGCTGTTTTTT. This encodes CASSESGPGELFF.

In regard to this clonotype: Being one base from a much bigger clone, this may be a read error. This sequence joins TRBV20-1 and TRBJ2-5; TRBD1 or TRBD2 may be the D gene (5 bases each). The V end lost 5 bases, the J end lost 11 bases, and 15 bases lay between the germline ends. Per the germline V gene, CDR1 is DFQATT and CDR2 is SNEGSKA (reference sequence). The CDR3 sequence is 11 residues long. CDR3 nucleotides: TGCAGTGCTGGGACCGATAGAAAGCAGTACTTC. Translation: CSAGTDRKQYF.

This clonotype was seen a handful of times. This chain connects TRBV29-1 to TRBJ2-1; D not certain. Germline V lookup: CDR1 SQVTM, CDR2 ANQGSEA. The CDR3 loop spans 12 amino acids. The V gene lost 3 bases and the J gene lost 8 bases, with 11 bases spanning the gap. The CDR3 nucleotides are TGCAGCGTTGATCGGGCGTTTTATGAGCAGTTCTTC. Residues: CSVDRAFYEQFF.

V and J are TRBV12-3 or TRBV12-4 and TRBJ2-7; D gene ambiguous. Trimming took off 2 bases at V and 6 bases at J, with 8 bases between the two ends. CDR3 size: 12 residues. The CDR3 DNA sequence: TGTGCCAGCAGTTTACGGTTCGGCGAGCAGTACTTC. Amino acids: CASSLRFGEQYF.